The entry below gives a single TCR beta chain sequence along with its context. Using immunoSEQ multiplex PCR, the repertoire was profiled, and TCRdb retains in-frame clones only, with some absent. The sample contains over 25,000 clones, approximately 74% of which appear only once. The CDR3 has 16 amino acids. Unmatched junction bases numbered 8, after V lost 4 bases and J lost 2 bases. CDR1 SGHAT and CDR2 FQDESV come from the germline V gene (reference sequence). The record originates from a study of STAT5B mutations in CD4+ large granular lymphocyte leukemia. The sequence was obtained from a human donor in good health. Source material: CD4+ T cells from blood buffy coats. The chain joins TRBV11-1 to TRBJ2-5; 9 positions agree with TRBD2. In DNA form, the CDR3 reads TGTGCCAGCAGCTCCTTTAGCGGGGGCGATCAAGAGACCCAGTACTTC. Translated: CASSSFSGGDQETQYF.